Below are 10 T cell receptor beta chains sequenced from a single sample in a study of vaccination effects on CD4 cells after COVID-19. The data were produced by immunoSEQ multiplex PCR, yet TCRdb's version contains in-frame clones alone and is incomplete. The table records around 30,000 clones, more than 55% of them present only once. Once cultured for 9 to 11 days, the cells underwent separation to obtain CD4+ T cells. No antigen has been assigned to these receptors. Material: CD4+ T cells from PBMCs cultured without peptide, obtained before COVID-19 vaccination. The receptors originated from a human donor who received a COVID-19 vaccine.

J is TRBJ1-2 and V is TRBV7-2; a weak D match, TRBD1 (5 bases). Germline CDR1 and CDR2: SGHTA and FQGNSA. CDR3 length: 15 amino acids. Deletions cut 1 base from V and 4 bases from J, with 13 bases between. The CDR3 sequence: CASSLGWDGRYGYTF. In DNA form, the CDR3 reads TGTGCCAGCAGCTTAGGGTGGGACGGTCGCTATGGCTACACCTTC.

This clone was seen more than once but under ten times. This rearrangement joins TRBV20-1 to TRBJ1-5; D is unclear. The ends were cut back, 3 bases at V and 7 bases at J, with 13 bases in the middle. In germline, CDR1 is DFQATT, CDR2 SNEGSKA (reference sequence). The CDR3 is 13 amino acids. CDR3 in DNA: TGCAGTGCTAGTCGCGGTGGGGAGCAGCCCCAGCATTTT. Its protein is CSASRGGEQPQHF.

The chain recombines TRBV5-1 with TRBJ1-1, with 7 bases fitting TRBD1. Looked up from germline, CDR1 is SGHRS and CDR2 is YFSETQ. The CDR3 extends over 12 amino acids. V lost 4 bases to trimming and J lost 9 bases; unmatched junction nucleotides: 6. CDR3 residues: CASSPGTAQAFF. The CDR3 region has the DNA TGCGCCAGCAGCCCGGGGACAGCTCAAGCTTTCTTT.

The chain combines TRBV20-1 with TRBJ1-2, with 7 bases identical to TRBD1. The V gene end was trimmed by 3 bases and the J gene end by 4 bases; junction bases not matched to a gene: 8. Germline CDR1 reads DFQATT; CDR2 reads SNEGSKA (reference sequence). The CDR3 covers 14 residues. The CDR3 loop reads CSASRGGAGYGYTF. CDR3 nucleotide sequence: TGCAGTGCTAGTAGAGGGGGCGCTGGCTATGGCTACACCTTC.

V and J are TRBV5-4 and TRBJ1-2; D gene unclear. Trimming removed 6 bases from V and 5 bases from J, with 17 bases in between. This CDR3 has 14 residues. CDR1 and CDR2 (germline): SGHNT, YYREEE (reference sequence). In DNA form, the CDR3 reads TGTGCCAGCATCCCGGACCCGGCGGATTATGGCTACACCTTC. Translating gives CASIPDPADYGYTF. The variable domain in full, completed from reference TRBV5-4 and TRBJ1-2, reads ETGVTQSPTHLIKTRGQQVTLRCSSQSGHNTVSWYQQALGQGPQFIFQYYREEENGRGNFPPRFSGLQFPNYSSELNVNALELDDSALYLCASIPDPADYGYTFGSGTRLTVV.

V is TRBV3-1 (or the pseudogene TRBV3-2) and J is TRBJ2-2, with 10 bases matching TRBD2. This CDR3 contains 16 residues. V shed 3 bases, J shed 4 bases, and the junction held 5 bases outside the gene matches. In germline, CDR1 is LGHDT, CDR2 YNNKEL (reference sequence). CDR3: CASSQLAGVGTGELFF. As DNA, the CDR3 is TGTGCCAGCAGCCAGCTAGCGGGGGTGGGCACCGGGGAGCTGTTTTTT.

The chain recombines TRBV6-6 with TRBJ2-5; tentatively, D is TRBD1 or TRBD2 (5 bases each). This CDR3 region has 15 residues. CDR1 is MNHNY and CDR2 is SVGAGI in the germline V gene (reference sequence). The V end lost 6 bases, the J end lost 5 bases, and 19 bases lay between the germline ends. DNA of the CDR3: TGTGCCAGCAGCAGCCGTCGGGGCGCATGGGAGACCCAGTACTTC. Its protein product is CASSSRRGAWETQYF.

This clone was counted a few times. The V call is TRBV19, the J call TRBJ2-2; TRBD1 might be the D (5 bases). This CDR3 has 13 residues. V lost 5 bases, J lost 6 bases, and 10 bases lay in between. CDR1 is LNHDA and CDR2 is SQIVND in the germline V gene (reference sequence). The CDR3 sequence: CASSSDRAGELFF. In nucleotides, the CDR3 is TGTGCCAGTAGTTCCGACAGAGCCGGGGAGCTGTTTTTT.

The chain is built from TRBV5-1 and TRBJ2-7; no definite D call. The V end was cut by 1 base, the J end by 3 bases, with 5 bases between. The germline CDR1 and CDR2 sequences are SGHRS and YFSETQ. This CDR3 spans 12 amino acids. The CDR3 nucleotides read TGCGCCAGCAGCTTGTCCGACTACGAGCAGTACTTC. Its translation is CASSLSDYEQYF.

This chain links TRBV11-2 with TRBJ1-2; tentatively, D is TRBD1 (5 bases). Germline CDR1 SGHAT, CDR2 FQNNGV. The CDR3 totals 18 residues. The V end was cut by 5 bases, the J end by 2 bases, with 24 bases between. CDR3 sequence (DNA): TGTGCCAGCAGCCCCCCCCCGGGGCGGGGGGAATGGAACTATGGCTACACCTTC. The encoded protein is CASSPPPGRGEWNYGYTF.